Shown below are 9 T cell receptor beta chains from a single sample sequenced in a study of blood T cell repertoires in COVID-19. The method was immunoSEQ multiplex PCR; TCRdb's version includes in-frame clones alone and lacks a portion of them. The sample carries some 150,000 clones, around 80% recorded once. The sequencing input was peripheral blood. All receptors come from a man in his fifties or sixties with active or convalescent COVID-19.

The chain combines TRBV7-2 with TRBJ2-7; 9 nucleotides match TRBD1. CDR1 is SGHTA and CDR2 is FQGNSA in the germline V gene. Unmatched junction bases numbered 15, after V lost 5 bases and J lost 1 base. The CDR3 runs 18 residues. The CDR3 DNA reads TGTGCCAGCAGCGTCGGGACAGGGCTGCCCCCGAAGTCCTACGAGCAGTACTTC. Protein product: CASSVGTGLPPKSYEQYF.

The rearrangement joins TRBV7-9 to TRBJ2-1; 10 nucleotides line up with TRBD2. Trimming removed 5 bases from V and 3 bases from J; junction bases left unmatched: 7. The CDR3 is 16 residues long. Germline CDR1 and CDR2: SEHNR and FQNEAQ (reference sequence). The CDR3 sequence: CASSDMTSGYYNEQFF. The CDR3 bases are TGTGCCAGCAGCGATATGACTAGCGGGTACTACAATGAGCAGTTCTTC.

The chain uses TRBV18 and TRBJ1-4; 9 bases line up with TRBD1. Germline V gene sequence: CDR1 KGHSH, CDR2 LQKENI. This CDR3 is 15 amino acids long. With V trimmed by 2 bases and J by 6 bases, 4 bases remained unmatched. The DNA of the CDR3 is TGTGCCAGCTCACCATCGGGACAGGGTTATGAAAAACTGTTTTTT. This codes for CASSPSGQGYEKLFF.

DNA of the CDR3: TGTGCCAGCAGCCAAGGAGGGGGCAGCTACGAGCAGTACTTC. It codes for CASSQGGGSYEQYF. This chain connects TRBV3-1 (or the pseudogene TRBV3-2) to TRBJ2-7; 7 nucleotides line up with TRBD1. The J segment lost 3 bases and the V segment lost 1 base, leaving 3 bases of the junction unmatched. Germline V gene sequence: CDR1 LGHDT, CDR2 YNNKEL (reference sequence). The CDR3 totals 14 residues.

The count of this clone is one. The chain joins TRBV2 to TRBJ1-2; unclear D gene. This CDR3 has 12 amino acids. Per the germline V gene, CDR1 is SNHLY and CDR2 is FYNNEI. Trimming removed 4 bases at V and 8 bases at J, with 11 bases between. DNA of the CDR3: TGTGCCAGCAGTGTCTCGGGGAGAGGCTACACCTTC. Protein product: CASSVSGRGYTF.

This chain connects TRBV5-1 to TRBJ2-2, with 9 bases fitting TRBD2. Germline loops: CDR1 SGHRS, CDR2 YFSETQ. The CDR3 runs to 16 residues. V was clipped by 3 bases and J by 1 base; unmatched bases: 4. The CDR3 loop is CASSSMTSGNTGELFF. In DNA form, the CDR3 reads TGCGCCAGCAGCTCGATGACTAGCGGGAACACCGGGGAGCTGTTTTTT.

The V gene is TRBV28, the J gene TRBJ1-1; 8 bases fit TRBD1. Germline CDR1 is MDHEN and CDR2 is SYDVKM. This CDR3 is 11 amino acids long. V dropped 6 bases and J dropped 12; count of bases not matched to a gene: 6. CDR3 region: CASSSGGATFF. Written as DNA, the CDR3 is TGTGCCAGCAGCTCAGGGGGCGCGACTTTCTTT.

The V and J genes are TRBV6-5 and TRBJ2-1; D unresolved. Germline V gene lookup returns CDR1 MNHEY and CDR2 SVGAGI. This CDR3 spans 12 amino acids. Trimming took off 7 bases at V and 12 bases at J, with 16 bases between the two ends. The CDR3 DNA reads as TGTGCCAGCACCCCGGATTCGGGTTGGCAGTTCTTC. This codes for CASTPDSGWQFF.

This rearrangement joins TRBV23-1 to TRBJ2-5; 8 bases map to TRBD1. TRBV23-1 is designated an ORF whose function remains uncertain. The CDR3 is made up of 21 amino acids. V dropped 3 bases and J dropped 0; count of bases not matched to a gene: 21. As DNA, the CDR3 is TGCGCCAGCAGTCAGACCGGGGAACAGGGGGGTAGCGGAGAGGACCAAGAGACCCAGTACTTC. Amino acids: CASSQTGEQGGSGEDQETQYF.